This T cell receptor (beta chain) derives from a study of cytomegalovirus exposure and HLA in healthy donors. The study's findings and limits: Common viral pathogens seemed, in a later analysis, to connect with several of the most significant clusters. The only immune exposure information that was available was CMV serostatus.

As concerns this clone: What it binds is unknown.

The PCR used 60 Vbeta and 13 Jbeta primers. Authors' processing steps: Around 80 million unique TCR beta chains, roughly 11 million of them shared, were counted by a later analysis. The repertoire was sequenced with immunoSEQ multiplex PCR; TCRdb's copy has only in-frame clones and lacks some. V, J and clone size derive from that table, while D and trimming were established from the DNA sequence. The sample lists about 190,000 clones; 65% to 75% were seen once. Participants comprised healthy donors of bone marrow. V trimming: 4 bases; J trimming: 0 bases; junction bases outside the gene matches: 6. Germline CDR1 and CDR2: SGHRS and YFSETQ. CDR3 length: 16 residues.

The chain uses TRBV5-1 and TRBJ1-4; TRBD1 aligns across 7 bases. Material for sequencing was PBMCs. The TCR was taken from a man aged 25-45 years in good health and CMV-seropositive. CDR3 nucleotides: TGCGCCAGCAGCCGCTCGGGGACAGCAACTAATGAAAAACTGTTTTTT. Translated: CASSRSGTATNEKLFF.